These T cell receptor beta chains were read from a single sample in a study of cytomegalovirus exposure and HLA in healthy donors. Sequenced by immunoSEQ multiplex PCR; TCRdb stores in-frame clones only, minus some. The profile shows 100,000 to 150,000 clones, around 90% of them singletons. Sequenced: PBMCs. Receptors originate from a woman between 18 and 29 years old in good health and CMV-seronegative. The CDR3 runs from the conserved cysteine through the conserved F or W. Expanded clones are given a class, and other clones once, few, many or no size at all.

v_gene: TRBV10-2; abundance: .; CDR3aa: CASRIAGAAEQYF
v_gene: TRBV5-1; abundance: .; CDR3aa: CASSLGLDNNNEQFF
v_gene: TRBV9; abundance: .; CDR3aa: CASSVDEGEQYF
v_gene: TRBV5-1; abundance: .; CDR3aa: CASSTGTGDTDTQYF
v_gene: TRBV11-2; abundance: .; CDR3aa: CASSFNWDFLRGEQYF
v_gene: TRBV10-2; abundance: few; CDR3aa: CASLRRDRGMNEQYF
v_gene: TRBV6-5; abundance: .; CDR3aa: CASTPLGEGYNEQFF
v_gene: TRBV5-4; abundance: .; CDR3aa: CASSLDQLAGYNEQFF
v_gene: TRBV2; abundance: .; CDR3aa: CASSGPGVSYEQYF
v_gene: TRBV7-9; abundance: .; CDR3aa: CASSLAGSYEQYF
v_gene: TRBV5-4; abundance: .; CDR3aa: CASRPDAAGTGELFF
v_gene: TRBV5-6; abundance: .; CDR3aa: CASSSGTVDYGYTF
v_gene: TRBV6-1; abundance: .; CDR3aa: CASSERTGGNYGYTF
v_gene: TRBV2; abundance: .; CDR3aa: CARKGAGEQFF
v_gene: TRBV15; abundance: .; CDR3aa: CATSRQTPGGSAGGRYEQFF
v_gene: TRBV19; abundance: .; CDR3aa: CASSLPTGTSGYNEQFF
v_gene: TRBV19; abundance: .; CDR3aa: CASNNRVISGYTF
v_gene: TRBV7-8; abundance: .; CDR3aa: CASSLTRLAAITDTQYF
v_gene: TRBV30; abundance: .; CDR3aa: CAADYNTGELFF
v_gene: TRBV10-1; abundance: few; CDR3aa: CASSPYGDNGYTF
v_gene: TRBV30; abundance: .; CDR3aa: CAQGRGPSTDTQYF
v_gene: TRBV6-5; abundance: .; CDR3aa: CASSPTVAAYEQYF
v_gene: TRBV5-1; abundance: .; CDR3aa: CASSLAHRETQYF
v_gene: TRBV7-6; abundance: .; CDR3aa: CASSLDRTDTQYF
v_gene: TRBV9; abundance: .; CDR3aa: CASSSGHLYNEQFF